The source of this T cell receptor beta chain is a study of blood T cells in healthy people across ages. Whole-study context: About one barcoded TCR beta cDNA was captured per two T cells. Study conclusions and caveats: Estimates of diversity drawn from one million T cells were considered underestimates.

A remark on this clonotype: Its specificity is not known.

The CDR3 is made up of 15 amino acids. J gave up 7 bases and V 3 bases, and 9 bases lay outside the gene matches. Germline CDR1 is MDHEN and CDR2 is SYDVKM. Together with a sample-barcoded 5' primer, a J-beta primer mix was included in a second PCR lasting about 6 to 12 cycles. TCRdb called the 5' RACE reads again in MiXCR, with one record for every CDR3 protein. Among around 1.7 million distinct CDR3 sequences, 28% were seen once, and the ten largest hold roughly 8%. This chain connects TRBV28 to TRBJ2-1, with 7 bases identical to TRBD2. Sequenced material: blood. The TCR sequence derives from a woman aged 30 to 39 in good health. In DNA, the CDR3 is TGTGCCAGCAGTTTCGGGGGGACCCACTCAAATGAGCAGTTCTTC. Encoded protein: CASSFGGTHSNEQFF.